These 31 T cell receptor beta chains were all obtained from the same sample, sequenced in a study of T cell responses to AZD1222 COVID-19 vaccine. The data were produced by immunoSEQ multiplex PCR, yet TCRdb's version contains in-frame clones alone and is incomplete. This repertoire shows some 190,000 clones, approximately 90% found once; its top ten account for about 1.8%. The material sequenced was peripheral blood, taken 28 days after the second AZD1222 dose. Receptors were obtained from an adult who received the AZD1222 COVID-19 vaccine.

This clone was observed a few times. The chain is built from TRBV29-1 and TRBJ2-7; no clear D gene. Germline V gene lookup returns CDR1 SQVTM and CDR2 ANQGSEA. The CDR3 extends over 12 amino acids. Here the CDR3 reads CIATKGTGEQYF. CDR3 DNA sequence: TGCATCGCCACGAAAGGAACGGGCGAGCAGTACTTC.

This chain joins TRBV6-2 or TRBV6-3 and TRBJ2-7, with TRBD2 matching 10 bases. The CDR3 loop spans 14 amino acids. Per the germline V gene, CDR1 is MNHEY and CDR2 is SVGEGT. V shed 6 bases and J 2 bases; nucleotides not matched to a gene: 4. In DNA form, the CDR3 reads TGTGCCAGCAGCGGACTAGCGGTAACCTACGAGCAGTACTTC. Its translation: CASSGLAVTYEQYF.

This clone occurred a few times. The chain employs TRBV27 and TRBJ2-7; 8 positions match TRBD1. Trimming took 7 bases from V and 0 from J; bases not matched to a gene: 8. This CDR3 is built from 15 residues. Germline loops: CDR1 MNHEY, CDR2 SMNVEV (reference sequence). The CDR3 reads CASTGGQARSYEQYF. Written as DNA, the CDR3 is TGTGCCAGCACCGGGGGACAGGCTCGCTCCTACGAGCAGTACTTC.

This chain uses TRBV6-1 with TRBJ2-5; 7 bases match TRBD2. Germline V gene sequence: CDR1 MNHNS, CDR2 SASEGT. The CDR3 consists of 16 residues. V lost 1 base to trimming and J lost 4 bases; unmatched junction nucleotides: 9. CDR3 DNA: TGTGCCAGCAGTGAAGGGGTCGGGGGGTTACGAGAGACCCAGTACTTC. This gives the protein CASSEGVGGLRETQYF.

The CDR3 sequence is CASSPRQGSAYEQYF. Written as DNA, the CDR3 is TGTGCCAGTAGCCCTAGACAGGGTAGCGCCTACGAGCAGTACTTC. The chain recombines TRBV19 with TRBJ2-7; TRBD1 matches 7 bases. CDR1 LNHDA and CDR2 SQIVND come from the germline V gene (reference sequence). CDR3 length equals 15 residues. The J segment lost 2 bases and the V segment lost 6 bases, leaving 10 bases of the junction unmatched.

V is TRBV7-2 and J is TRBJ1-6, with TRBD1 identical over 9 bases. This CDR3 is built from 15 residues. After removal of 4 bases from V and 5 bases from J, the junction contained 3 bases not matched to a gene. Looked up from germline, CDR1 is SGHTA and CDR2 is FQGNSA. DNA of the CDR3: TGTGCCAGCAGCTCGGACAGGGGTAATAATTCACCCCTCCACTTT. As protein: CASSSDRGNNSPLHF.

The V gene is TRBV6-5, the J gene TRBJ1-2, with a weak D call TRBD1 (6 bases). V lost 0 bases and J 4 bases, leaving 12 bases between the germline ends. CDR1 and CDR2 from the germline V gene are MNHEY and SVGAGI. The CDR3 totals 15 residues. In nucleotides, the CDR3 is TGTGCCAGCAGTTACTCGATAGGGGGTGGCTATGGCTACACCTTC. Translated: CASSYSIGGGYGYTF.

V usage is TRBV2 and J usage is TRBJ2-1, with 7 bases fitting TRBD2. Germline CDR1 SNHLY, CDR2 FYNNEI. Unmatched junction bases numbered 10, after V lost 5 bases and J lost 6 bases. This CDR3 has 15 residues. CDR3 sequence reads: CASSITGGIPNEQFF. The CDR3, as DNA: TGTGCCAGCAGTATAACGGGAGGAATCCCCAATGAGCAGTTCTTC.

This clone was seen only once. This chain connects TRBV7-8 to TRBJ1-2, with 8 bases lining up with TRBD1. The ends lost 4 bases at V and 0 bases at J; junction bases unmatched: 4. The CDR3 is 15 amino acids. CDR1 is SGHVS, CDR2 FQNEAQ, per germline. The CDR3 sequence: CASSSWTGTNYGYTF. Here the CDR3 DNA reads TGTGCCAGCAGCTCCTGGACAGGGACTAACTATGGCTACACCTTC.

In its sample, this clone was seen once. The V and J genes are TRBV10-1 and TRBJ2-1; 7 bases are shared with TRBD2. Germline assignment: CDR1 WNHNN and CDR2 SYGVQD (reference sequence). The J segment lost 0 bases and the V segment lost 0 bases, leaving 8 bases of the junction unmatched. The CDR3 sequence is 18 residues long. The chain's CDR3 is CASSESPGLPSSYNEQFF. In DNA form, the CDR3 reads TGCGCCAGCAGTGAGTCCCCGGGACTACCGAGCTCCTACAATGAGCAGTTCTTC.

Points on this clone: The sample holds other DNA sequences that translate to the same CDR3. The gene calls are TRBV18 and TRBJ1-6; 7 bases are a match to TRBD1. V was pared by 6 bases and J by 4 bases, with 3 bases of the junction left unmatched. The CDR3 contains 14 residues. Germline CDR1 KGHSH, CDR2 LQKENI. CDR3: CASSQDRYNSPLHF. CDR3 nucleotides: TGTGCCAGCTCCCAGGACAGGTATAATTCACCCCTCCACTTT. The variable domain in full, with the rest retrieved from reference TRBV18 and TRBJ1-6, is NAGVMQNPRHLVRRRGQEARLRCSPMKGHSHVYWYRQLPEEGLKFMVYLQKENIIDESGMPKERFSAEFPKEGPSILRIQQVVRGDSAAYFCASSQDRYNSPLHFGNGTRLTVT.

The rearrangement joins TRBV19 to TRBJ1-5, with unresolved D. CDR3 size: 15 residues. Germline values: CDR1 LNHDA, CDR2 SQIVND (reference sequence). Trimming stripped 6 bases from V and 0 bases from J, with 12 bases between. This CDR3 is CASSFTDYSNQPQHF. The DNA of the CDR3 is TGTGCCAGTAGCTTCACAGATTATAGCAATCAGCCCCAGCATTTT.

V and J are TRBV6-1 and TRBJ2-1; D is possibly TRBD1 (5 bases). Germline CDR1 MNHNS, CDR2 SASEGT. CDR3 length: 16 amino acids. V was clipped by 0 bases and J by 3 bases, with 12 bases between them. CDR3 sequence reads: CASSEALQDSYNEQFF. The DNA for the CDR3 is TGTGCCAGCAGTGAAGCCCTCCAAGACAGCTACAATGAGCAGTTCTTC.

The V and J genes are TRBV18 and TRBJ1-5; 8 bases match TRBD1. CDR3 length: 17 amino acids. CDR1 KGHSH and CDR2 LQKENI come from the germline V gene. V shed 3 bases and J 0 bases; nucleotides not matched to a gene: 7. CDR3 residues: CASSPTGETYSNQPQHF. In DNA form, the CDR3 reads TGTGCCAGCTCACCGACAGGGGAAACATATAGCAATCAGCCCCAGCATTTT.

This rearrangement joins TRBV3-1 (or the pseudogene TRBV3-2) to TRBJ1-1; D is uncertain. Per germline, CDR1 LGHDT and CDR2 YNNKEL (reference sequence). The V end was cut by 1 base, the J end by 1 base, with 7 bases between. This CDR3 has 14 amino acids. The DNA of the CDR3 is TGTGCCAGCAGCCAAGGGTTCGGGAACACTGAAGCTTTCTTT. Amino acids: CASSQGFGNTEAFF.

V gene TRBV18 combines with J gene TRBJ1-5; D not resolved. Germline values: CDR1 KGHSH, CDR2 LQKENI. The V end was cut by 3 bases, the J end by 3 bases, with 9 bases between. This CDR3 has 14 amino acids. CDR3 DNA sequence: TGTGCCAGCTCACCTCCGGGAGTCAATCAGCCCCAGCATTTT. Translating gives CASSPPGVNQPQHF.

The chain joins TRBV7-6 to TRBJ1-3, with 7 nucleotides matching TRBD1. The length of the CDR3 is 15 residues. After removal of 5 bases from V and 2 bases from J, the junction contained 6 bases not matched to a gene. From germline, CDR1 is SGHVS and CDR2 FNYEAQ. The CDR3 sequence: CASSAGTVTGNTIYF. The CDR3 region has the DNA TGTGCCAGCAGCGCTGGGACAGTTACTGGAAACACCATATATTTT.

The V call is TRBV12-5, the J call TRBJ1-2, with no clear D. Germline V gene data show CDR1 as LGHNT and CDR2 as FRNRAP. V was clipped by 6 bases and J by 5 bases, with 4 bases between them. The CDR3 has 10 amino acids. In DNA form, the CDR3 reads TGTGCTAGTGGCGTATATGGCTACACCTTC. Translating gives CASGVYGYTF.

In its sample, this clone was seen once. The gene calls are TRBV2 and TRBJ1-2, with D perhaps matching TRBD1 (6 bases). V shed 1 base and J shed 6 bases, with 15 bases lying between them. The V gene's germline CDR1 is SNHLY and CDR2 FYNNEI. The CDR3 has 15 amino acids. The CDR3 DNA sequence: TGTGCCAGCAGTGAAGTCGGCAGGGGTCTAGATGGCTACACCTTC. It yields the protein CASSEVGRGLDGYTF.

This chain connects TRBV12-1 to TRBJ1-5; no check of the table's D call, TRBD1, against the DNA was made. TRBV12-1 is marked as a pseudogene. CDR3 size: 14 residues. DNA of the CDR3: TGTGCCAGCAGCTTCAGGGGTAGCAATCAGCCCCAGCATTTT. Protein sequence: CASSFRGSNQPQHF.

This clone was counted a single time. The chain couples TRBV27 to TRBJ1-6; 7 bases line up with TRBD1. V gave up 10 bases and J gave up 10 bases; unmatched junction bases: 28. Germline values: CDR1 MNHEY, CDR2 SMNVEV (reference sequence). CDR3 length: 19 amino acids. The DNA for the CDR3 is TGTGCCACCTCACCTGCCATTAGAAGACCAGGGGGGTATCAATCACCCCTCCACTTT. Translation: CATSPAIRRPGGYQSPLHF.

This chain connects TRBV5-5 to TRBJ1-4; possible D gene TRBD1, 5 bases. From germline, CDR1 is SGHKS and CDR2 YYEKEE (reference sequence). The CDR3 spans 14 residues. The V and J ends lost 5 bases and 7 bases respectively, with 15 bases between them. In DNA, the CDR3 is TGTGCCAGCAGACGGCCCGGAGGGGTTGAAAAACTGTTTTTT. As protein: CASRRPGGVEKLFF. The full variable domain, rest sourced from reference TRBV5-5 and TRBJ1-4, is DAGVTQSPTHLIKTRGQQVTLRCSPISGHKSVSWYQQVLGQGPQFIFQYYEKEERGRGNFPDRFSARQFPNYSSELNVNALLLGDSALYLCASRRPGGVEKLFFGSGTQLSVL.

The J gene is TRBJ2-3, the V gene TRBV5-4; D is perhaps TRBD1 or TRBD2 (5 bases each). This CDR3 comprises 13 residues. Germline values: CDR1 SGHNT, CDR2 YYREEE (reference sequence). V shed 0 bases and J shed 5 bases, with 7 bases lying between them. The CDR3 loop is CASSLGGVDTQYF. As DNA, the CDR3 is TGTGCCAGCAGCTTGGGAGGGGTAGATACGCAGTATTTT.

CDR3 bases: TGTGCCAGCAGTTACTGGACAGGGGCCCCAGATACGCAGTATTTT. This encodes CASSYWTGAPDTQYF. The chain links TRBV6-2 or TRBV6-3 to TRBJ2-3, with 9 positions matching TRBD1. Trimming cost V 1 base and J 4 bases; bases outside gene matches: 3. This CDR3 is built from 15 residues. In germline, CDR1 is MNHEY, CDR2 SVGEGT.

J is TRBJ2-3 and V is TRBV5-1, with 11 positions matching TRBD2. V was pared by 0 bases and J by 4 bases, with 4 bases of the junction left unmatched. This CDR3 has 16 residues. CDR1 is SGHRS, CDR2 YFSETQ, per germline. The CDR3 is CASSLVSGGAPDTQYF. In DNA, the CDR3 is TGCGCCAGCAGCTTGGTTAGCGGGGGGGCCCCAGATACGCAGTATTTT.

The chain recombines TRBV3-1 (or the pseudogene TRBV3-2) with TRBJ2-5, with D unresolved. Trimming shortened V by 2 bases and J by 3 bases, and 10 bases separated the two germline ends. This CDR3 is 14 amino acids long. In germline, CDR1 is LGHDT, CDR2 YNNKEL (reference sequence). This CDR3 is CASSQSSAEETQYF. The DNA of the CDR3 is TGTGCCAGCAGCCAATCGTCCGCGGAAGAGACCCAGTACTTC.

Details on this clone: One end of the junction varies from germline; a read error may be responsible. V gene TRBV10-2 combines with J gene TRBJ1-4, with D perhaps matching TRBD1 (5 bases). Germline values: CDR1 WSHSY, CDR2 SAAADI. The CDR3 contains 16 residues. The CDR3 here is CASRDGKGATSEKLFF. CDR3 DNA: TGCGCCAGCAGGGATGGGAAAGGGGCAACTAGTGAAAAACTGTTTTTT.

J is TRBJ2-2 and V is TRBV19, with D uncertain. CDR1 LNHDA and CDR2 SQIVND come from the germline V gene (reference sequence). Trimming cost V 1 base and J 6 bases, with 3 bases left between them. The CDR3 extends over 12 amino acids. The CDR3 nucleotides are TGTGCCAGTAGTATAGGGTCCGGGGAGCTGTTTTTT. This sequence encodes CASSIGSGELFF.

The V and J genes are TRBV30 and TRBJ2-5, with D possibly matching TRBD2 (5 bases). CDR3 length equals 13 residues. Germline CDR1 GTSNPN, CDR2 SVGIG (reference sequence). The V end lost 8 bases, the J end lost 7 bases, and 20 bases lay between the germline ends. The CDR3, as DNA: TGTGCCATTAGAGAAGCGGTGATGGGGACCCAGTACTTC. Translating gives CAIREAVMGTQYF.

Note on this clone: The junction differs from germline at one of its ends, possibly a read error. The gene calls are TRBV4-3 and TRBJ2-6; D gene uncertain. Per germline, CDR1 LGHNA and CDR2 YSLEER. The CDR3 extends over 14 amino acids. The CDR3 is CASSQEPGANVLTF. The CDR3 bases are TGCGCCAGCAGCCAAGAGCCTGGAGCCAACGTCCTGACTTTC.

The chain carries TRBV30 and TRBJ2-7; TRBD2 agrees at 10 bases. With V trimmed by 1 base and J by 2 bases, 5 bases remained unmatched. The CDR3 runs 15 residues. Germline loops: CDR1 GTSNPN, CDR2 SVGIG (reference sequence). The CDR3 loop is CAWSERSGRAYEQYF. CDR3 in DNA: TGTGCCTGGAGTGAGAGGAGCGGGAGGGCCTACGAGCAGTACTTC. The full variable domain, with the rest looked up from reference TRBV30 and TRBJ2-7, is SQTIHQWPATLVQPVGSPLSLECTVEGTSNPNLYWYRQAAGRGLQLLFYSVGIGQISSEVPQNLSASRPQDRQFILSSKKLLLSDSGFYLCAWSERSGRAYEQYFGPGTRLTVT.